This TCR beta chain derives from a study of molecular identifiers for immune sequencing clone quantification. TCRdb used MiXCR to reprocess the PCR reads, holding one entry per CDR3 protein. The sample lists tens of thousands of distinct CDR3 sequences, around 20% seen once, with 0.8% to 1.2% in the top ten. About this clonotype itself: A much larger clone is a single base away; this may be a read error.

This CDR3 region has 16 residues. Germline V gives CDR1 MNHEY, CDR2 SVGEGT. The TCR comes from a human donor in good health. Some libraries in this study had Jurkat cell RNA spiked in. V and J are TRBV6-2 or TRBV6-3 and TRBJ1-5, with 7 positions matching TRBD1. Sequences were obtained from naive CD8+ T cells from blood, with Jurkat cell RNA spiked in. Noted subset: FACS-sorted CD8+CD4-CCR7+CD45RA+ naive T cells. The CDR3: CAGSPNRGPTAKPQHF. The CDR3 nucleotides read TGTGCCGGCAGTCCAAACAGGGGCCCCACGGCTAAGCCCCAGCATTTT.